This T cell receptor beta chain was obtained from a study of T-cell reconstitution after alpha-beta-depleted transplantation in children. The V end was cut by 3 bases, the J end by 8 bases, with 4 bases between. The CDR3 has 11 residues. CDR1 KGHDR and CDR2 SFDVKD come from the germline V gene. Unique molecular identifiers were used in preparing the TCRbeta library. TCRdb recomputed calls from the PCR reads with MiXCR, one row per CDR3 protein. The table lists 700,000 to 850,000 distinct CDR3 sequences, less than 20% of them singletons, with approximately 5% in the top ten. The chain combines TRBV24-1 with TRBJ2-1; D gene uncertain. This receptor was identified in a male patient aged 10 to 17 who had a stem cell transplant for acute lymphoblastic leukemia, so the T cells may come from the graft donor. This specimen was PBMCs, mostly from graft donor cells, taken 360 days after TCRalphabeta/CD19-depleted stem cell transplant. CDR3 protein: CATSDQDEQFF. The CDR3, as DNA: TGTGCCACCAGTGATCAGGATGAGCAGTTCTTC.